Included here is one T cell receptor beta chain sequence, with context. These data are taken from a study of technical replicates of blood from several donors. TCRdb's table, derived via immunoSEQ multiplex PCR, lists solely in-frame clones and lacks some. This table has more than 75,000 clones, roughly 90% appearing once. The ends lost 0 bases at V and 5 bases at J; junction bases unmatched: 10. The germline CDR1 and CDR2 sequences are SGHRS and YFSETQ. The CDR3 is 16 amino acids. This clonotype was obtained from a human donor in good health. This chain links TRBV5-1 with TRBJ2-7, with 8 bases fitting TRBD1. Sequencing was carried out using T cells isolated from PBMCs. CDR3 nucleotides: TGCGCCAGCAGCTTGGAAGCATTAACAGGGGGAAACGAGCAGTACTTC. It translates to CASSLEALTGGNEQYF.